These 30 T cell receptor beta chains came from one sample sequenced in a study of identifying expanded T cells in peripheral blood. Some clones are missing from TCRdb's copy, which holds only in-frame ones; the method was immunoSEQ multiplex PCR. The sample has about 90,000 clones; around 85% are singletons. Input material: blood. The receptor set was obtained from a person aged 18-70 years in good health.

CDR3: CASSQAWGYEQYF. CDR3 coding DNA: TGCGCCAGCAGCCAAGCGTGGGGCTACGAGCAGTACTTC. The chain joins TRBV4-3 to TRBJ2-7; D is uncertain. Germline V gene data show CDR1 as LGHNA and CDR2 as YSLEER. The CDR3 sequence is 13 residues long. The ends were cut back, 1 base at V and 3 bases at J, with 7 bases in the middle.

The chain is built from TRBV7-2 and TRBJ2-3; D assignment may be TRBD1 or TRBD2 (6 bases each). V dropped 5 bases and J dropped 2 bases, with 14 bases sitting between them. CDR3 size: 15 residues. Germline CDR1 is SGHTA and CDR2 is FQGNSA. CDR3 bases: TGTGCCAGCAGCCCGGGGGCAGGGAACACAGATACGCAGTATTTT. Amino acid sequence: CASSPGAGNTDTQYF.

The chain combines TRBV2 with TRBJ1-2, with TRBD1 identical over 7 bases. V shed 8 bases and J 4 bases; nucleotides not matched to a gene: 13. The CDR3 loop spans 15 amino acids. Germline CDR1 SNHLY, CDR2 FYNNEI. DNA for the CDR3: TGTGCCAGCCCAAAGACGGGCCCAGGGGGCTATGGCTACACCTTC. Protein sequence: CASPKTGPGGYGYTF.

This chain connects TRBV18 to TRBJ1-2; a weak D match, TRBD1 (5 bases). Germline V gene data show CDR1 as KGHSH and CDR2 as LQKENI. The ends were cut back, 2 bases at V and 4 bases at J, with 17 bases in the middle. This CDR3 has 16 residues. The CDR3 DNA is TGTGCCAGCTCACCAGCGATCGGCAGGGCGTCCTATGGCTACACCTTC. Residues: CASSPAIGRASYGYTF.

This clone was detected once. V and J are TRBV2 and TRBJ2-2; D perhaps matches TRBD2 (5 bases). The CDR3 consists of 13 residues. The V and J ends lost 7 bases and 6 bases respectively, with 12 bases between them. Per germline, CDR1 SNHLY and CDR2 FYNNEI. The CDR3, as DNA: TGTGCCAGCAAATTGTCCGGGGCCGGGGAGCTGTTTTTT. Its translation: CASKLSGAGELFF.

This clone was recorded once. The sample carries other DNA sequences with the same CDR3. The V call is TRBV9, the J call TRBJ1-5; D may be TRBD1 (5 bases). The CDR3 sequence is 13 residues long. Germline values: CDR1 SGDLS, CDR2 YYNGEE. Trimming removed 2 bases from V and 4 bases from J, with 7 bases in between. The CDR3 spells CASSVGENQPQHF. The CDR3 nucleotides read TGTGCCAGCAGCGTGGGGGAGAATCAGCCCCAGCATTTT.

The V gene is TRBV27, the J gene TRBJ1-6; D is unclear. This CDR3 has 14 residues. Looked up from germline, CDR1 is MNHEY and CDR2 is SMNVEV (reference sequence). V shed 0 bases and J shed 8 bases, with 8 bases lying between them. The CDR3 loop reads CASSLSLGHSPLHF. In nucleotides, the CDR3 is TGTGCCAGCAGTTTATCGTTGGGCCATTCACCCCTCCACTTT.

This sequence joins TRBV7-9 and TRBJ1-1; D uncertain. This CDR3 has 14 amino acids. The germline V gene encodes CDR1 SEHNR and CDR2 FQNEAQ (reference sequence). With 5 bases removed from V and 1 base from J, the gap between germline ends came to 11 bases. The CDR3 DNA reads as TGTGCCAGCAGCCCCGGCCCGCCGAACACTGAAGCTTTCTTT. It is translated as CASSPGPPNTEAFF. The full variable domain, in which reference TRBV7-9 and TRBJ1-1 provide the parts outside the CDR3, is DTGVSQNPRHKITKRGQNVTFRCDPISEHNRLYWYRQTLGQGPEFLTYFQNEAQLEKSRLLSDRFSAERPKGSFSTLEIQRTEQGDSAMYLCASSPGPPNTEAFFGQGTRLTVV.

This chain connects TRBV11-3 to TRBJ2-1; 8 bases match TRBD1. CDR1 is SGHNT, CDR2 YENEEA, per germline. Losses at the gene ends were 5 bases for V and 4 bases for J; bases not matched to a gene: 7. This CDR3 region has 15 residues. In DNA, the CDR3 is TGTGCCAGCAGCCCAACAGACAGGGGATACAATGAGCAGTTCTTC. The encoded protein is CASSPTDRGYNEQFF.

The chain combines TRBV6-5 with TRBJ2-7, with 7 bases that match TRBD1. CDR1 is MNHEY and CDR2 is SVGAGI in the germline V gene. V was clipped by 4 bases and J by 6 bases; unmatched bases: 3. The CDR3 consists of 12 residues. In DNA, the CDR3 is TGTGCCAGCAGTTCCAGGACAGGCGAGCAGTACTTC. This translates into CASSSRTGEQYF.

This sequence joins TRBV19 and TRBJ2-7; D is unclear. CDR1 and CDR2 from the germline V gene are LNHDA and SQIVND (reference sequence). Trimming shortened V by 3 bases and J by 3 bases, and 15 bases separated the two germline ends. CDR3 length: 15 amino acids. This CDR3 reads CASSILAAGSYEQYF. The CDR3 DNA follows: TGTGCCAGTAGTATCCTCGCGGCAGGTAGCTACGAGCAGTACTTC. The complete variable domain, with remaining parts taken from reference TRBV19 and TRBJ2-7, reads DGGITQSPKYLFRKEGQNVTLSCEQNLNHDAMYWYRQDPGQGLRLIYYSQIVNDFQKGDIAEGYSVSREKKESFPLTVTSAQKNPTAFYLCASSILAAGSYEQYFGPGTRLTVT.

The V call is TRBV29-1, the J call TRBJ2-3, with 13 nucleotides matching TRBD2. CDR3 length: 15 amino acids. CDR1 and CDR2 (germline): SQVTM, ANQGSEA. Germline trimming cut 7 bases from V and 3 bases from J; bases unmatched to any gene: 7. The CDR3 DNA follows: TGCAGCGGCCGGCGGACTAGCGGGGGAACAGATACGCAGTATTTT. Its protein is CSGRRTSGGTDTQYF.

The chain combines TRBV28 with TRBJ1-2; D unresolved. From germline, CDR1 is MDHEN and CDR2 SYDVKM. This CDR3 has 13 amino acids. V lost 10 bases to trimming and J lost 4 bases, with 16 bases between them. CDR3 amino acids: CATRRAGSYGYTF. CDR3 coding DNA: TGTGCCACTCGTAGGGCTGGCTCCTATGGCTACACCTTC.

The DNA for the CDR3 is TGTGCCAGCAGCCAGAGGACAAGCCCTGAAGCTTTCTTT. Residues: CASSQRTSPEAFF. The rearrangement uses TRBV14 and TRBJ1-1; the D gene is possibly TRBD1 (5 bases). In germline, CDR1 is SGHDN, CDR2 FVKESK. V lost 3 bases, J lost 6 bases, and 11 bases lay in between. The CDR3 has 13 residues.

This chain links TRBV29-1 with TRBJ1-1; D gene uncertain. Germline CDR1 and CDR2: SQVTM and ANQGSEA. This CDR3 comprises 13 residues. With 2 bases removed from V and 4 bases from J, the gap between germline ends came to 11 bases. The CDR3 here is CSVEMRVGTEAFF. The CDR3 DNA is TGCAGCGTTGAAATGAGGGTTGGCACTGAAGCTTTCTTT.

This chain connects TRBV6-1 to TRBJ1-4; perhaps TRBD1 as D (6 bases). Germline CDR1 reads MNHNS; CDR2 reads SASEGT. The CDR3 is 15 amino acids. The V gene lost 6 bases and the J gene lost 7 bases, with 18 bases spanning the gap. The CDR3 region has the DNA TGTGCCAGCAGGCAAGAATCCCGGGGGCGTGAAAAACTGTTTTTT. Its protein product is CASRQESRGREKLFF.

V and J are TRBV30 and TRBJ2-7, with D hard to call. V lost 3 bases and J lost 3, with 6 bases in between. The CDR3 totals 11 residues. Germline loops: CDR1 GTSNPN, CDR2 SVGIG (reference sequence). The CDR3 nucleotides are TGTGCCTGGAGCCTGAACTACGAGCAGTACTTC. It codes for CAWSLNYEQYF.

This clone was recorded once. The V gene is TRBV11-3, the J gene TRBJ2-2, with 8 bases aligning to TRBD1. The germline V gene encodes CDR1 SGHNT and CDR2 YENEEA. With V trimmed by 4 bases and J by 7 bases, 8 bases remained unmatched. The CDR3 loop spans 15 amino acids. DNA of the CDR3: TGTGCCAGCAGCTCGGGACAGGTTTTAGGCGGGGAGCTGTTTTTT. Translated: CASSSGQVLGGELFF.

The rearrangement uses TRBV14 and TRBJ2-7; no definite D call. V was clipped by 4 bases and J by 0 bases, with 13 bases between them. CDR1 SGHDN and CDR2 FVKESK come from the germline V gene. The CDR3 is 15 amino acids. The CDR3 nucleotides read TGTGCCAGCAGCCCTGTGGCTTATTCCTCCTACGAGCAGTACTTC. This translates into CASSPVAYSSYEQYF.

The J gene is TRBJ1-1, the V gene TRBV7-6; no definite D call. This CDR3 contains 13 residues. V was shortened by 1 base and J by 5 bases, with 8 bases between the two germline ends. Germline-derived CDR1 and CDR2 are SGHVS and FNYEAQ. The CDR3 is CASSLGVTTEAFF. The CDR3 bases are TGTGCCAGCAGCTTAGGGGTTACGACTGAAGCTTTCTTT.

The rearrangement uses TRBV30 and TRBJ1-6, with 7 bases matching TRBD1. The germline V gene has CDR1 GTSNPN and CDR2 SVGIG (reference sequence). This CDR3 has 13 residues. The ends lost 3 bases at V and 6 bases at J; junction bases unmatched: 2. CDR3 bases: TGTGCCTGGAGGGGACAGCCTAATTCACCCCTCCACTTT. Translating gives CAWRGQPNSPLHF.

The chain carries TRBV7-3 and TRBJ2-1; 7 bases map to TRBD1. The CDR3 consists of 14 residues. J lost 9 bases, V lost 5 bases, and 10 bases had no gene match. Germline lookup yields CDR1 SGHTA and CDR2 FQGTGA. DNA for the CDR3: TGTGCCAGCAGCCAACGACAGGGCAGGGGTGAGCAGTTCTTC. Protein product: CASSQRQGRGEQFF.

The chain recombines TRBV2 with TRBJ2-3; D tentatively reads TRBD1 or TRBD2 (5 bases each). Deletions cut 6 bases from V and 2 bases from J, with 9 bases between. The V gene's germline CDR1 is SNHLY and CDR2 FYNNEI. The CDR3 is made up of 13 amino acids. Written as DNA, the CDR3 is TGTGCCAGCAGGGGGACCTACACAGATACGCAGTATTTT. Its protein product is CASRGTYTDTQYF.

The J gene is TRBJ2-5, the V gene TRBV7-2; 9 bases are a match to TRBD1. V lost 5 bases and J lost 5; bases outside the gene matches: 3. CDR3 length: 13 residues. Germline V gives CDR1 SGHTA, CDR2 FQGNSA. The CDR3 here is CASSGTGRETQYF. In DNA form, the CDR3 reads TGTGCCAGCAGCGGGACAGGGAGGGAGACCCAGTACTTC.

The chain links TRBV7-2 to TRBJ2-1, with D uncertain. Between the trimmed V and J ends, which lost 1 base and 1 base, there was a span of 8 bases. The CDR3 runs to 15 residues. Germline CDR1 and CDR2: SGHTA and FQGNSA. The DNA of the CDR3 is TGTGCCAGCAGCTTAGATCGAGATTCCTACAATGAGCAGTTCTTC. It encodes CASSLDRDSYNEQFF.

The rearrangement links TRBV25-1 to TRBJ2-2, with D unresolved. CDR3 length equals 12 residues. CDR1 is MGHDK, CDR2 SYGVNS, per germline. V lost 5 bases, J lost 6 bases, and 7 bases lay in between. CDR3 amino acids: CASSLRPGELFF. The CDR3, as DNA: TGTGCCAGCAGTTTGAGACCCGGGGAGCTGTTTTTT.

This sequence joins TRBV9 and TRBJ1-1; D not certain. Per germline, CDR1 SGDLS and CDR2 YYNGEE. The CDR3 extends over 15 amino acids. The V end was cut by 0 bases, the J end by 6 bases, with 15 bases between. The CDR3 DNA reads TGTGCCAGCAGCGTAGTCGAAAACAGCGGCGCTGAAGCTTTCTTT. It yields the protein CASSVVENSGAEAFF.

The V gene is TRBV5-1, the J gene TRBJ2-1; unclear D gene. V lost 4 bases and J lost 7, with 12 bases in between. The CDR3 is made up of 13 amino acids. Germline CDR1 reads SGHRS; CDR2 reads YFSETQ. CDR3 protein: CASSRLSQNEQFF. The DNA for the CDR3 is TGCGCCAGCAGCCGCCTTAGTCAGAATGAGCAGTTCTTC.

The V and J genes are TRBV5-1 and TRBJ2-5; 9 bases are a match to TRBD1. V was clipped by 3 bases and J by 2 bases; unmatched bases: 11. Germline V gives CDR1 SGHRS, CDR2 YFSETQ. The CDR3 contains 17 residues. The CDR3, as DNA: TGCGCCAGCAGCTCGGTTCCTCCGGGACAGGGACAAGAGACCCAGTACTTC. This gives the protein CASSSVPPGQGQETQYF.

The J gene is TRBJ2-7, the V gene TRBV2; tentatively, D is TRBD1 (5 bases). The CDR3 runs 14 residues. Germline CDR1 and CDR2: SNHLY and FYNNEI. Trimming removed 5 bases at V and 0 bases at J, with 11 bases between. CDR3 DNA: TGTGCCAGCAGTAAGGACAAGAGCTCCTACGAGCAGTACTTC. Protein product: CASSKDKSSYEQYF.